One sample yielded the 22 T cell receptor beta chains listed below, sequenced in a study of CD8+CD57+ T cells in acquired aplastic anemia. Previously, flow cytometry had revealed CD8+CD57+ cell expansion in the patients chosen for sequencing. The template for TCR beta VDJ and CDR3 sequence profiling was genomic DNA. Each CDR3 protein gets one entry after TCRdb re-called the reads with MiXCR. The sample has hundreds of thousands of distinct CDR3 sequences, 45% to 65% seen once. The sequenced sample consisted of sorted CD4+, CD8+, or CD8+CD57+ T cells (not recorded which) from PBMCs. These receptors originate from a human donor with aplastic anemia.

This clonotype has more than one count but fewer than ten. The J gene is TRBJ2-1, the V gene TRBV25-1; 10 bases are a match to TRBD2. Per germline, CDR1 MGHDK and CDR2 SYGVNS. J lost 5 bases, V lost 6 bases, and 7 bases had no gene match. The CDR3 sequence is 15 residues long. The chain's CDR3 is CASSHSGRINNEQFF. The CDR3 DNA reads as TGTGCCAGCAGCCATAGCGGGAGGATCAACAATGAGCAGTTCTTC. Together with reference TRBV25-1 and TRBJ2-1, the CDR3 gives the full variable domain: EADIYQTPRYLVIGTGKKITLECSQTMGHDKMYWYQQDPGMELHLIHYSYGVNSTEKGDLSSESTVSRIRTEHFPLTLESARPSHTSQYLCASSHSGRINNEQFFGPGTRLTVL.

The chain has TRBV24-1 and TRBJ2-1; 10 bases map to TRBD1. With 4 bases clipped from V and 9 bases from J, the junction kept 14 bases outside the gene matches. The CDR3 has 17 amino acids. The germline gives CDR1 KGHDR, CDR2 SFDVKD. The CDR3 DNA reads as TGTGCCACCAGTGACCCGAGGGACAGGGGAGGCTATGGTGAGCAGTTCTTC. It codes for CATSDPRDRGGYGEQFF.

The table lists this clonotype with many counts. The CDR3 region is CSVSRENPKTQYF. The DNA of the CDR3 is TGCAGCGTTTCGCGGGAAAATCCCAAGACCCAGTACTTC. V and J are TRBV29-1 and TRBJ2-5, with D perhaps TRBD2 (6 bases). Germline values: CDR1 SQVTM, CDR2 ANQGSEA. Trimming shortened V by 5 bases and J by 6 bases, and 16 bases separated the two germline ends. The CDR3 is 13 amino acids.

This clonotype was observed a handful of times. The V gene is TRBV30, the J gene TRBJ2-3; 8 bases are shared with TRBD2. Germline V gene sequence: CDR1 GTSNPN, CDR2 SVGIG (reference sequence). This CDR3 region has 15 residues. With V trimmed by 4 bases and J by 3 bases, 9 bases remained unmatched. In DNA, the CDR3 is TGTGCCTGGACGTCAAGCGGGAGTCGGACAGATACGCAGTATTTT. Translating it yields CAWTSSGSRTDTQYF.

This chain joins TRBV20-1 and TRBJ2-7, with TRBD2 matching over 11 bases. Trimming at V came to 7 bases and at J to 6 bases, leaving 5 bases not matched to a gene. Germline V gene sequence: CDR1 DFQATT, CDR2 SNEGSKA (reference sequence). The CDR3 length is 12 residues. DNA of the CDR3: TGCAGTGGAACTAGCGGGAGTGGCGAGCAGTACTTC. This translates into CSGTSGSGEQYF.

Concerning this clonotype: The junction does not match germline at one end; this may be a read error. This chain joins TRBV12-3 or TRBV12-4 and TRBJ2-5, with 10 bases lining up with TRBD2. The CDR3 consists of 13 residues. CDR3 amino acids: CASSITSGETQYF. The CDR3 bases are TGTGCCAGCAGTATAACTAGCGGGGAGACACAGTACTTC.

This clonotype was seen only once. V usage is TRBV20-1 and J usage is TRBJ1-4; 10 nucleotides agree with TRBD1. CDR1 is DFQATT and CDR2 is SNEGSKA in the germline V gene (reference sequence). V shed 0 bases, J shed 4 bases, and the junction held 5 bases outside the gene matches. The CDR3 is made up of 16 amino acids. Written as DNA, the CDR3 is TGCAGTGCTAGAGAAGGACAGGGGGTCATTAATGAAAAACTGTTTTTT. It is translated as CSAREGQGVINEKLFF.

As regards this clonotype: The junction differs from germline at one of its ends, possibly a read error. V is TRBV19 and J is TRBJ1-5; 10 nucleotides agree with TRBD1. The CDR3 is 15 amino acids. Germline values: CDR1 LNHDA, CDR2 SQIVND (reference sequence). CDR3 DNA: TGTGCCTGTAGTATGGACCGGGACAGGGGAAAGTCCCAGCATTTT. Residues: CACSMDRDRGKSQHF.

The gene calls are TRBV7-6 and TRBJ2-1; TRBD1 agrees at 12 bases. The CDR3 contains 16 residues. CDR1 is SGHVS, CDR2 FNYEAQ, per germline. The V gene end was trimmed by 6 bases and the J gene end by 7 bases; junction bases not matched to a gene: 10. DNA of the CDR3: TGTGCCAGCAGTTCGACGGGACAGGGGGCGCGGAATGAGCAGTTCTTC. It yields the protein CASSSTGQGARNEQFF.

The chain recombines TRBV5-1 with TRBJ2-7, with 7 bases matching TRBD1. Germline V lookup: CDR1 SGHRS, CDR2 YFSETQ. V shed 2 bases and J 3 bases; nucleotides not matched to a gene: 5. CDR3 length: 14 residues. The DNA of the CDR3 is TGCGCCAGCAGCTTACAGGGGACGGGCTACGAGCAGTACTTC. This translates into CASSLQGTGYEQYF. The full variable domain, with the rest looked up from reference TRBV5-1 and TRBJ2-7, is KAGVTQTPRYLIKTRGQQVTLSCSPISGHRSVSWYQQTPGQGLQFLFEYFSETQRNKGNFPGRFSGRQFSNSRSEMNVSTLELGDSALYLCASSLQGTGYEQYFGPGTRLTVT.

This clonotype was seen more than once but under ten times. This chain links TRBV9 with TRBJ1-1; a weak D match, TRBD1 (5 bases). Looked up from germline, CDR1 is SGDLS and CDR2 is YYNGEE. The V end was cut by 0 bases, the J end by 11 bases, with 11 bases between. CDR3 length: 12 residues. This chain's CDR3 is CASSVAGRDAFF. DNA for the CDR3: TGTGCCAGCAGCGTAGCGGGCAGGGATGCTTTCTTT.

This clonotype was detected a few times. The chain joins TRBV25-1 to TRBJ2-5; D is undetermined. Germline V CDR1 and CDR2: MGHDK, SYGVNS. The CDR3 totals 11 residues. V dropped 7 bases and J dropped 4 bases, with 7 bases sitting between them. The CDR3, as DNA: TGTGCCAGCAAAAAGGGAGAGACCCAGTACTTC. Amino acid sequence: CASKKGETQYF.

This clonotype came up many times. The genes are TRBV20-1 and TRBJ1-2; 11 nucleotides match TRBD1. The V and J ends lost 0 bases and 5 bases, in that order; junction bases with no gene match: 2. This CDR3 has 14 residues. The germline V gene has CDR1 DFQATT and CDR2 SNEGSKA (reference sequence). The CDR3 sequence is CSAREGTGGYGYTF. The CDR3 nucleotides read TGCAGTGCTAGAGAGGGGACAGGGGGGTATGGCTACACCTTC.

This chain uses TRBV2 with TRBJ2-7, with 12 bases matching TRBD2. This CDR3 region has 15 residues. Germline CDR1 SNHLY, CDR2 FYNNEI. J gave up 2 bases and V 6 bases, and 5 bases lay outside the gene matches. CDR3 bases: TGTGCCAGCAGGCTAGCGGGGGGGACAACCTACGAGCAGTACTTC. Translated: CASRLAGGTTYEQYF.

The chain links TRBV7-3 to TRBJ2-5; D assignment may be TRBD1 or TRBD2 (6 bases each). Between the trimmed V and J ends, which lost 4 bases and 2 bases, there was a span of 8 bases. The germline V gene has CDR1 SGHTA and CDR2 FQGTGA. The CDR3 length is 13 residues. The CDR3 DNA is TGTGCCAGCAGCTGGAGGGGGCAAGAGACCCAGTACTTC. It specifies CASSWRGQETQYF.

The chain uses TRBV11-1 and TRBJ2-1; the match to TRBD2 covers 9 bases. The length of the CDR3 is 17 residues. The ends lost 0 bases at V and 6 bases at J; junction bases unmatched: 9. In germline, CDR1 is SGHAT, CDR2 FQDESV (reference sequence). CDR3 protein: CASSLALRYSGSNEQFF. Here the CDR3 DNA reads TGTGCCAGCAGCTTAGCCCTCCGTTATAGCGGGAGCAATGAGCAGTTCTTC.

This clonotype has only one observation. This sequence joins TRBV19 and TRBJ2-5, with a weak D call TRBD1 (6 bases). The CDR3 loop spans 13 amino acids. CDR1 and CDR2 from the germline V gene are LNHDA and SQIVND (reference sequence). Trimming pared 4 bases from V and 5 bases from J, leaving 11 bases between. The CDR3 DNA is TGTGCCAGTAGTACCAGGGGTTTGGAGACCCAGTACTTC. Encoded protein: CASSTRGLETQYF.

A word on this clonotype: The junction departs from the called germline gene at one end, perhaps through a read error. The rearrangement joins TRBV5-1 to TRBJ2-7; TRBD1 might be the D (7 bases). This CDR3 has 15 residues. Per germline, CDR1 SGHRS and CDR2 YFSETQ. The CDR3 nucleotides are TGTGCCAGCAGCTTGGAGGGGGCTGGGGCCAGCGAGCAGTACTTC. It specifies CASSLEGAGASEQYF.

This chain connects TRBV15 to TRBJ1-1; no definite D call. This CDR3 comprises 14 residues. Trimming shortened V by 0 bases and J by 1 base, and 6 bases separated the two germline ends. Germline V CDR1 and CDR2: LNHNV, YYDKDF (reference sequence). CDR3 DNA: TGTGCCACCAGCAGAGATTGGACGAACACTGAAGCTTTCTTT. It encodes CATSRDWTNTEAFF.

This clonotype has at least ten counts. The genes are TRBV5-1 and TRBJ2-2, with TRBD2 as a possible D gene (7 bases). Germline lookup yields CDR1 SGHRS and CDR2 YFSETQ. The CDR3 consists of 15 residues. Trimming removed 6 bases from V and 4 bases from J, with 16 bases in between. The CDR3 spells CASTSRGGGTGELFF. CDR3 sequence (DNA): TGCGCCAGCACGTCAAGGGGGGGAGGCACCGGGGAGCTGTTTTTT.

Here the CDR3 DNA reads TGTGCCAGCAGTTTAAAAGGGGGAGGCGAAAAACTGTTTTTT. Amino acid sequence: CASSLKGGGEKLFF. This chain joins TRBV6-4 and TRBJ1-4; a possible D gene is TRBD1 (6 bases). Germline CDR1 and CDR2: MRHNA and SNTAGT. The V and J ends lost 5 bases and 8 bases respectively, with 15 bases between them. This CDR3 is built from 14 residues.

This chain links TRBV6-5 with TRBJ1-5, with TRBD1 matching over 9 bases. Germline loops: CDR1 MNHEY, CDR2 SVGAGI. The CDR3 runs 15 residues. The V gene end was trimmed by 6 bases and the J gene end by 1 base; junction bases not matched to a gene: 4. The CDR3 reads CASRDRGTSNQPQHF. The CDR3 DNA reads as TGTGCCAGCAGGGACAGGGGAACGAGCAATCAGCCCCAGCATTTT.